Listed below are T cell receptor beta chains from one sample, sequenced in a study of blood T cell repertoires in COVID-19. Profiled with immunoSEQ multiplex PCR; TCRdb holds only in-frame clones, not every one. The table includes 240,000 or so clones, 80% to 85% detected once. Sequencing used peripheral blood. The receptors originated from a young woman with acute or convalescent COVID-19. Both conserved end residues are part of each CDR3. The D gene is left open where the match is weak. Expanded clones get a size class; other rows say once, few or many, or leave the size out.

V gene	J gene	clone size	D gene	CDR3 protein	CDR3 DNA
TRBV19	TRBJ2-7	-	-	CASSILEFPYEQYF	TGTGCCAGTAGTATCCTAGAGTTTCCCTACGAGCAGTACTTC
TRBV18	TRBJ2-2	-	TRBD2	CASSRLAGFPGELFF	TGTGCCAGCTCACGACTAGCGGGCTTCCCCGGGGAGCTGTTTTTT
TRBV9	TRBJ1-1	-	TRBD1	CASSVGQGNTEAFF	TGTGCCAGCAGCGTGGGACAGGGAAACACTGAAGCTTTCTTT
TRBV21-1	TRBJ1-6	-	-	CASSKMQGGSYNSPLHF	TGTGCCAGCAGCAAAATGCAGGGTGGATCCTATAATTCACCCCTCCACTTT
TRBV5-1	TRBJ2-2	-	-	CASFGGTTGELFF	TGCGCCAGCTTCGGGGGAACAACCGGGGAGCTGTTTTTT
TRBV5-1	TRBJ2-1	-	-	CASSLALSGNEQFF	TGCGCCAGCAGCTTGGCCCTTTCCGGGAATGAGCAGTTCTTC
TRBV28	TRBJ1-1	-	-	CASSLGAEAFF	TGTGCCAGCAGCCTAGGAGCTGAAGCTTTCTTT
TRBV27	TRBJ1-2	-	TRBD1	CASSTYRQGREGYTF	TGTGCCAGCAGTACTTATAGACAGGGACGAGAGGGCTACACCTTC
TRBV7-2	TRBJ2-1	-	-	CASSLGWPRLVNNEQFF	TGTGCCAGCAGCTTAGGGTGGCCGAGACTAGTAAACAATGAGCAGTTCTTC
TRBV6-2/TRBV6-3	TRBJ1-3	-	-	CASSYLQGRNTIYF	TGTGCCAGCAGCTATCTCCAGGGAAGAAACACCATATATTTT
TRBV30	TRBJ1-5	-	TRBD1	CAWSPGQLNQPQHF	TGTGCCTGGAGTCCGGGACAGCTGAATCAGCCCCAGCATTTT
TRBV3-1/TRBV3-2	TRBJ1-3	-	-	CASSQDTSGNTIYF	TGTGCCAGCAGCCAAGATACCAGTGGAAACACCATATATTTT
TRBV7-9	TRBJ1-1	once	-	CASSFPGETEAFF	TGTGCCAGCAGCTTCCCCGGGGAGACTGAAGCTTTCTTT
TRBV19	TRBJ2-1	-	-	CASRKTGYNEQFF	TGTGCCAGTAGAAAGACAGGCTACAATGAGCAGTTCTTC
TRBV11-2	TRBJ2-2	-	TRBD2	CASSEFSGRAVDTGELFF	TGTGCCAGCAGCGAATTTAGCGGGAGGGCCGTAGACACCGGGGAGCTGTTTTTT